Described below is a single TCR beta chain sequence and its context. TCRdb keeps only in-frame clones here, not all; method: immunoSEQ multiplex PCR. The data contain 100,000 to 150,000 clones, around 86% of them singletons. This entry comes from a study of blood T cell repertoires in COVID-19. Study background: There were acute and convalescent COVID-19 samples, and they came from the United States, Italy and Spain.

Trimming removed 4 bases at V and 4 bases at J, with 10 bases between. The CDR3 sequence is 13 residues long. Germline V gives CDR1 GTSNPN, CDR2 SVGIG (reference sequence). V is TRBV30 and J is TRBJ2-2, with a possible D match to TRBD1 (5 bases). The sequencing sample was made of peripheral blood. The clonotype originates from a man between 60 and 70 years old with acute or convalescent COVID-19. The CDR3 bases are TGTGCCTGGAAGTCTAGGGGCACCGGGGAGCTGTTTTTT. Its translation is CAWKSRGTGELFF. Full variable domain (missing parts from reference TRBV30 and TRBJ2-2): SQTIHQWPATLVQPVGSPLSLECTVEGTSNPNLYWYRQAAGRGLQLLFYSVGIGQISSEVPQNLSASRPQDRQFILSSKKLLLSDSGFYLCAWKSRGTGELFFGEGSRLTVL.